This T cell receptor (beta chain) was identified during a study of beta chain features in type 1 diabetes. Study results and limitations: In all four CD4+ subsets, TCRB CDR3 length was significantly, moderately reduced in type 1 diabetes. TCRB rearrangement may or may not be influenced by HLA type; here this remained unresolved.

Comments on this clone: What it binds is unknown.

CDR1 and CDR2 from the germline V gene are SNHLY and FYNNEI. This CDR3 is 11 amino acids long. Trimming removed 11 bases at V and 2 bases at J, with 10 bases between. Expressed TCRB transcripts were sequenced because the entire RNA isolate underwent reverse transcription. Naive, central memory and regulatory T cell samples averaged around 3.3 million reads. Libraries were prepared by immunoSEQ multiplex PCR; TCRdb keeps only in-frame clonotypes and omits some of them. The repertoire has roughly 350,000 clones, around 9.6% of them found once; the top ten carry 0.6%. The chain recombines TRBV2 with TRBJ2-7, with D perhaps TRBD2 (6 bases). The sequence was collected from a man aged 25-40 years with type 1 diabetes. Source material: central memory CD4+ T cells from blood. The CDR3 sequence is CAGGITYEQYF. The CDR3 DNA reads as TGTGCCGGGGGGATTACCTACGAGCAGTACTTC.